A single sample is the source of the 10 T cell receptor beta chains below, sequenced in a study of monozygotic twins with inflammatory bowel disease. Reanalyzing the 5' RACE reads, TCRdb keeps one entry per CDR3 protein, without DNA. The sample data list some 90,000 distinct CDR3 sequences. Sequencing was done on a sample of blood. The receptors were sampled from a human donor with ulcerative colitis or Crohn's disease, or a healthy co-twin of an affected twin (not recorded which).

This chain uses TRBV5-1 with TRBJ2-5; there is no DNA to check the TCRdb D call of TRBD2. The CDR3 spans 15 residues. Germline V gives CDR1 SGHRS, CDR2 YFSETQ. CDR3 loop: CASSGTTSGAETQYF.

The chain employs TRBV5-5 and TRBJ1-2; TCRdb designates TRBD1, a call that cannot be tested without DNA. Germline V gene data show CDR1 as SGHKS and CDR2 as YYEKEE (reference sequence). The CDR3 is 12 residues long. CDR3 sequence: CASSPGWGGYTF.

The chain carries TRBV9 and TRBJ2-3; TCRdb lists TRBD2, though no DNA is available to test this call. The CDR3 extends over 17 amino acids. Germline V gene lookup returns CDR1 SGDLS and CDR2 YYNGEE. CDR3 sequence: CASSVEPSGFVTDTQYF. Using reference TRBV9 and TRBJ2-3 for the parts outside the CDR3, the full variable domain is DSGVTQTPKHLITATGQRVTLRCSPRSGDLSVYWYQQSLDQGLQFLIQYYNGEERAKGNILERFSAQQFPDLHSELNLSSLELGDSALYFCASSVEPSGFVTDTQYFGPGTRLTVL.

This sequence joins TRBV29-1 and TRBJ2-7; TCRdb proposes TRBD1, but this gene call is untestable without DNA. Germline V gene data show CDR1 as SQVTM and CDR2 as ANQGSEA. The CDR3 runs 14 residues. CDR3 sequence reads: CSGLGTGGNYEQYF.

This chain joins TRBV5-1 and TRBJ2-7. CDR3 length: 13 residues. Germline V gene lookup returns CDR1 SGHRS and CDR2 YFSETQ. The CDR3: CASRRFGDYEQYF.

The CDR3 reads CASSLPGNTEAFF. The V call is TRBV19, the J call TRBJ1-1. CDR3 length equals 13 residues. Germline CDR1 LNHDA, CDR2 SQIVND (reference sequence).

CDR3 in amino acids: CASRPLGTEAFF. The chain joins TRBV6-1 to TRBJ1-1; TCRdb selects TRBD1, and the lack of DNA leaves this call unchecked. From germline, CDR1 is MNHNS and CDR2 SASEGT. This CDR3 is built from 12 residues.

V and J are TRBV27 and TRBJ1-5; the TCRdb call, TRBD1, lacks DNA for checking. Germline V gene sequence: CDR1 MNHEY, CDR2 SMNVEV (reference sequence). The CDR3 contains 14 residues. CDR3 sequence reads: CASSPTPAGQPQHF.

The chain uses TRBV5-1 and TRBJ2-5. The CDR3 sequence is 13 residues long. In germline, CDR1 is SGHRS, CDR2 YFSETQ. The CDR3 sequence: CASSTLYQETQYF.

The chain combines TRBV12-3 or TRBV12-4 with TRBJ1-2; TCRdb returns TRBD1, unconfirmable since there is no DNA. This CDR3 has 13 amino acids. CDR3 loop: CASSTGGFYGYTF.